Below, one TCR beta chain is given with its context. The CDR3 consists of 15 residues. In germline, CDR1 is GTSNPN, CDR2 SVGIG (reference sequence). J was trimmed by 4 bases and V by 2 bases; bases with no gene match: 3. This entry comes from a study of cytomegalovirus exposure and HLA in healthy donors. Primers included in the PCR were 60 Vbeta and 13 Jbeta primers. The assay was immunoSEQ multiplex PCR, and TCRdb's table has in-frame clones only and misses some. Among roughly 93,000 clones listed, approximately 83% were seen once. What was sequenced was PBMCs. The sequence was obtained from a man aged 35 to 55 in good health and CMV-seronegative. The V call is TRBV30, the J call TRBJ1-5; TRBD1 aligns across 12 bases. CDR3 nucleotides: TGTGCCTGGAGTACGGGACAGGGGGCAAATCAGCCCCAGCATTTT. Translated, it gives CAWSTGQGANQPQHF.